This entry features one T cell receptor beta chain sequence. Unmatched junction bases numbered 13, after V lost 5 bases and J lost 4 bases. Germline CDR1 is KGHSH and CDR2 is LQKENI. The length of the CDR3 is 17 residues. This entry belongs to a study of blood T cell repertoires in COVID-19. Whole-study context: PBMCs, B-cell-depleted T cells, or T cells were the source of the cDNA or gDNA that made up the material.

Authors' processing steps: Estimated nucleated cell counts came from reference gene primer amplification. TCRdb's table, derived via immunoSEQ multiplex PCR, lists solely in-frame clones and lacks some. D and trimming come from the DNA, and the V and J calls and clone size come from that table. This sample has hundreds of thousands of clones; 90% occur once, and the top ten carry roughly 16%. This chain joins TRBV18 and TRBJ2-7, with TRBD2 matching 11 bases. The TCR originated in a man in his thirties or forties who had been exposed to COVID-19. Sequences were obtained from PBMCs or T cells enriched from blood (not recorded which). CDR3 in DNA: TGTGCCAGCTCATCTACTAGCGGGGGCGCCTGGAATTACGAGCAGTACTTC. This gives the protein CASSSTSGGAWNYEQYF.